Presented here are 20 T cell receptor beta chains from one specimen sequenced in a study of T cells in Graves' hyperthyroidism and ophthalmopathy. Amplification of TCR beta CDR3 regions used RNA as the template. First-round RT-PCR with HTBI primers amplified the TCR CDR3 region. One entry per CDR3 protein results from TCRdb running MiXCR on the multiplex PCR reads. The table lists 90,000 to 120,000 distinct CDR3 sequences, approximately 16% of them singletons. Specimen: blood. The receptors derive from a woman in her forties or fifties with Graves' hyperthyroidism.

The V gene is TRBV28, the J gene TRBJ2-3, with D tentatively TRBD2 (7 bases). This CDR3 comprises 17 residues. V shed 5 bases and J shed 0 bases, with 18 bases lying between them. CDR1 is MDHEN and CDR2 is SYDVKM in the germline V gene. The CDR3 DNA is TGTGCCAGCAGTCTAGCGGTCCTAGGGGGGAGCACAGATACGCAGTATTTT. Protein: CASSLAVLGGSTDTQYF.

The chain joins TRBV7-9 to TRBJ2-7; D perhaps matches TRBD2 (6 bases). CDR1 and CDR2 from the germline V gene are SEHNR and FQNEAQ (reference sequence). This CDR3 is 14 amino acids long. Trimming pared 6 bases from V and 3 bases from J, leaving 15 bases between. The CDR3 reads CASSHSGPYYEQYF. The CDR3 region has the DNA TGTGCCAGCAGTCATAGCGGACCTTACTACGAGCAGTACTTC.

This clonotype was counted ten times or more. J is TRBJ1-2 and V is TRBV2, with D unresolved. The CDR3 spans 14 residues. Deletions cut 0 bases from V and 1 base from J, with 6 bases between. Germline V gene sequence: CDR1 SNHLY, CDR2 FYNNEI. The DNA for the CDR3 is TGTGCCAGCAGTGAAGCTTCCAGTAACTATGGCTACACCTTC. Its translation is CASSEASSNYGYTF.

This clonotype was seen only once. This chain links TRBV7-9 with TRBJ2-7; 11 positions match TRBD2. The CDR3 is 15 residues long. The germline gives CDR1 SEHNR, CDR2 FQNEAQ (reference sequence). The ends lost 6 bases at V and 3 bases at J; junction bases unmatched: 7. The CDR3 region has the DNA TGTGCCAGCAGGGAACCGGGACTAGCGGTCTACGAGCAGTACGTC. It yields the protein CASREPGLAVYEQYV.

The V call is TRBV6-4, the J call TRBJ2-3; TRBD2 is a possible D gene (6 bases). The CDR3 is 13 amino acids. Germline V gives CDR1 MRHNA, CDR2 SNTAGT. V was trimmed by 4 bases and J by 7 bases, leaving 12 bases between them. The CDR3 loop is CASSGDSLNTQYF. The CDR3 DNA follows: TGTGCCAGCAGTGGGGACTCCCTAAATACGCAGTATTTT.

In this sample, this clonotype turned up many times. J is TRBJ2-1 and V is TRBV20-1; 7 bases are shared with TRBD2. Germline V gives CDR1 DFQATT, CDR2 SNEGSKA (reference sequence). The CDR3 consists of 13 residues. J gave up 5 bases and V 1 base, and 2 bases lay outside the gene matches. The CDR3 spells CSARGSGNNEQFF. CDR3 in DNA: TGCAGTGCTAGAGGGAGCGGGAACAATGAGCAGTTCTTC.

This clonotype was recorded many times. The rearrangement uses TRBV7-9 and TRBJ1-6, with D perhaps TRBD1 (5 bases). Trimming shortened V by 5 bases and J by 4 bases, and 12 bases separated the two germline ends. The CDR3 spans 15 residues. CDR1 and CDR2 from the germline V gene are SEHNR and FQNEAQ (reference sequence). The CDR3 coding sequence is TGTGCCAGCAGCGAATCGGGACCTTATAATTCACCCCTCCACTTT. Its protein product is CASSESGPYNSPLHF.

This clonotype was observed many times. V usage is TRBV15 and J usage is TRBJ2-3; D is perhaps TRBD1 (6 bases). Looked up from germline, CDR1 is LNHNV and CDR2 is YYDKDF (reference sequence). Trimming cost V 4 bases and J 4 bases, with 15 bases left between them. The CDR3 consists of 15 residues. This chain's CDR3 is CATSIGQFMADTQYF. CDR3 sequence (DNA): TGTGCCACCAGCATAGGACAGTTCATGGCAGATACGCAGTATTTT.

This clonotype was counted ten times or more. CDR3 sequence: CASSLGGQAGSGANVLTF. CDR3 DNA sequence: TGTGCCAGCAGCTTAGGGGGTCAGGCTGGCTCTGGGGCCAACGTCCTGACTTTC. V is TRBV11-2 and J is TRBJ2-6; D gene uncertain. The ends were cut back, 1 base at V and 0 bases at J, with 13 bases in the middle. Germline V CDR1 and CDR2: SGHAT, FQNNGV. The CDR3 covers 18 residues.

The chain uses TRBV20-1 and TRBJ1-1; D unclear. Germline CDR1 and CDR2: DFQATT and SNEGSKA (reference sequence). V was shortened by 6 bases and J by 2 bases, with 16 bases between the two germline ends. The CDR3 has 14 amino acids. CDR3 DNA sequence: TGCAGTGCCGGACCGCAGACGGTAAACACTGAAGCTTTCTTT. Translation: CSAGPQTVNTEAFF.

In DNA form, the CDR3 reads TGTGCCAGCAGCAGACAGGGCCTGAACACTGAAGCTTTCTTT. This translates into CASSRQGLNTEAFF. The gene calls are TRBV6-1 and TRBJ1-1, with TRBD1 matching over 7 bases. The CDR3 runs 14 residues. Per the germline V gene, CDR1 is MNHNS and CDR2 is SASEGT. The ends lost 6 bases at V and 0 bases at J; junction bases unmatched: 4.

In its sample, this clonotype was seen many times. The chain uses TRBV12-3 or TRBV12-4 and TRBJ1-1; D gene unclear. CDR3 length: 11 residues. V lost 3 bases and J 6 bases, leaving 5 bases between the germline ends. Written as DNA, the CDR3 is TGTGCCAGCAGTTTGGGTCCTGAAGCTTTCTTT. The encoded protein is CASSLGPEAFF.

The chain uses TRBV7-2 and TRBJ2-2; D is unclear. Trimming pared 4 bases from V and 0 bases from J, leaving 12 bases between. CDR3 size: 16 residues. The germline V gene encodes CDR1 SGHTA and CDR2 FQGNSA. The DNA for the CDR3 is TGTGCCAGCAGCTCTAGTATCGCATCGAACACCGGGGAGCTGTTTTTT. Protein product: CASSSSIASNTGELFF.

J is TRBJ2-5 and V is TRBV7-9; D may be TRBD2 (6 bases). V lost 0 bases, J lost 5 bases, and 13 bases lay in between. The CDR3 sequence is 15 residues long. CDR1 and CDR2 from the germline V gene are SEHNR and FQNEAQ (reference sequence). The DNA of the CDR3 is TGTGCCAGCAGCTTAGCTAGCGGAACAAGGGAGACCCAGTACTTC. Its translation is CASSLASGTRETQYF.

Many counts were recorded for this clonotype. V gene TRBV2 combines with J gene TRBJ1-3; TRBD1 is a possible D gene (5 bases). This CDR3 has 14 residues. Between the trimmed V and J ends, which lost 11 bases and 0 bases, there was a span of 14 bases. Germline CDR1 and CDR2: SNHLY and FYNNEI. CDR3 protein: CAVDRGSSGNTIYF. The CDR3 nucleotides are TGTGCCGTCGATCGGGGGAGCTCTGGAAACACCATATATTTT.

There are many counts of this clonotype. This chain uses TRBV18 with TRBJ1-1, with 7 bases aligning to TRBD1. This CDR3 is built from 15 residues. Losses at the gene ends were 3 bases for V and 1 base for J; bases not matched to a gene: 5. The germline gives CDR1 KGHSH, CDR2 LQKENI. This chain's CDR3 is CASSPRTGANTEAFF. CDR3 nucleotide sequence: TGTGCCAGCTCACCGAGGACAGGAGCGAACACTGAAGCTTTCTTT.

At least ten counts were recorded for this clonotype. The chain employs TRBV2 and TRBJ2-3; 7 bases are a match to TRBD1. CDR1 is SNHLY and CDR2 is FYNNEI in the germline V gene. This CDR3 is built from 15 residues. Unmatched junction bases numbered 2, after V lost 2 bases and J lost 0 bases. As DNA, the CDR3 is TGTGCCAGCAGTGAAATGGGACAGAGCACAGATACGCAGTATTTT. Translated, it gives CASSEMGQSTDTQYF. The whole variable domain, filled in from reference TRBV2 and TRBJ2-3, reads EPEVTQTPSHQVTQMGQEVILRCVPISNHLYFYWYRQILGQKVEFLVSFYNNEISEKSEIFDDQFSVERPDGSNFTLKIRSTKLEDSAMYFCASSEMGQSTDTQYFGPGTRLTVL.

This clonotype was counted many times. V gene TRBV29-1 combines with J gene TRBJ2-5; D is ambiguous. Trimming left V 4 bases short and J 3 bases short, with 6 bases between. Germline loops: CDR1 SQVTM, CDR2 ANQGSEA. The CDR3 length is 11 residues. The CDR3 DNA follows: TGCAGCGTTGCGGCAGAAGAGACCCAGTACTTC. Its protein is CSVAAEETQYF.

This chain links TRBV25-1 with TRBJ1-6, with 7 bases lining up with TRBD1. From germline, CDR1 is MGHDK and CDR2 SYGVNS. The ends lost 5 bases at V and 14 bases at J; junction bases unmatched: 6. CDR3 size: 12 residues. The CDR3 DNA reads TGTGCCAGCAGTCGCTCCCAGGGGGCCCTCCACTTT. Protein sequence: CASSRSQGALHF.

Ten or more counts support this clonotype. The rearrangement uses TRBV6-1 and TRBJ1-5; weak D call: TRBD1 (5 bases). Germline lookup yields CDR1 MNHNS and CDR2 SASEGT. Trimming took off 6 bases at V and 0 bases at J, with 18 bases between the two ends. The CDR3 spans 17 residues. CDR3 protein: CASRPIGVVDSNQPQHF. CDR3 DNA sequence: TGTGCCAGCAGGCCCATAGGGGTGGTTGATAGCAATCAGCCCCAGCATTTT.